The 16 T cell receptor beta chains in this list originate from one sample, sequenced in a study of brain T cells in children with intractable seizures. The time point was: blood from clinic visit 5 months post-surgery; TSC patient then seizure free. TCRdb's table, derived via immunoSEQ multiplex PCR, lists solely in-frame clones and lacks some. The table has hundreds of thousands of clones, 93% seen once; the top ten hold roughly 5.8%. The source material was peripheral blood, sampled about 5 months after surgery. The receptors were sampled from a boy younger than two with tuberous sclerosis and intractable seizures.

This clone has only one observation. The gene calls are TRBV3-1 (or the pseudogene TRBV3-2) and TRBJ1-2; D is unclear. In germline, CDR1 is LGHDT, CDR2 YNNKEL (reference sequence). Between the trimmed V and J ends, which lost 4 bases and 8 bases, there was a span of 11 bases. The CDR3 is 12 residues long. Here the CDR3 reads CASSPGIGGYTF. DNA of the CDR3: TGTGCCAGCAGCCCCGGGATTGGGGGCTACACCTTC.

The chain combines TRBV7-9 with TRBJ2-7, with TRBD1 matching 12 bases. The length of the CDR3 is 17 residues. V lost 5 bases, J lost 5 bases, and 13 bases stayed unmatched. Germline-derived CDR1 and CDR2 are SEHNR and FQNEAQ (reference sequence). CDR3 sequence (DNA): TGTGCCAGCAGCCTGGGACAGGGGGCCTATGAAATCAACGAGCAGTACTTC. Its translation is CASSLGQGAYEINEQYF.

The V call is TRBV19, the J call TRBJ2-2; D is perhaps TRBD1 (6 bases). Per the germline V gene, CDR1 is LNHDA and CDR2 is SQIVND (reference sequence). This CDR3 comprises 15 residues. The V end lost 1 base, the J end lost 4 bases, and 10 bases lay between the germline ends. The chain's CDR3 is CASSIGGLPTGELFF. The CDR3 nucleotides read TGTGCCAGTAGTATAGGGGGGCTACCCACCGGGGAGCTGTTTTTT. Full variable domain (missing parts from reference TRBV19 and TRBJ2-2): DGGITQSPKYLFRKEGQNVTLSCEQNLNHDAMYWYRQDPGQGLRLIYYSQIVNDFQKGDIAEGYSVSREKKESFPLTVTSAQKNPTAFYLCASSIGGLPTGELFFGEGSRLTVL.

This rearrangement joins TRBV7-9 to TRBJ2-3, with D unclear. The CDR3 loop spans 13 amino acids. The ends were cut back, 1 base at V and 2 bases at J, with 4 bases in the middle. The germline V gene has CDR1 SEHNR and CDR2 FQNEAQ (reference sequence). CDR3 protein: CASSLGPTDTQYF. DNA of the CDR3: TGTGCCAGCAGCTTAGGCCCCACAGATACGCAGTATTTT.

J is TRBJ2-2 and V is TRBV7-9; unclear D gene. V was shortened by 5 bases and J by 2 bases, with 12 bases between the two germline ends. The CDR3 loop spans 15 amino acids. CDR1 and CDR2 from the germline V gene are SEHNR and FQNEAQ (reference sequence). CDR3 region: CASSPDFLNTGELFF. The CDR3 DNA reads as TGTGCCAGCAGCCCCGACTTCTTAAACACCGGGGAGCTGTTTTTT.

This sequence joins TRBV2 and TRBJ2-7; D gene unclear. There are 11 residues in the CDR3. CDR1 is SNHLY, CDR2 FYNNEI, per germline. Trimming shortened V by 7 bases and J by 5 bases, and 9 bases separated the two germline ends. CDR3 sequence: CASNDENEQYF. The CDR3 DNA reads TGTGCCAGCAATGACGAAAACGAGCAGTACTTC.

The chain couples TRBV5-6 to TRBJ2-3; D remains ambiguous. Germline CDR1 SGHDT, CDR2 YYEEEE. The CDR3 length is 16 residues. V lost 2 bases to trimming and J lost 0 bases, with 13 bases between them. CDR3: CASSFYERPSTDTQYF. The CDR3 bases are TGTGCCAGCAGCTTTTACGAGCGTCCTAGCACAGATACGCAGTATTTT.

V gene TRBV7-8 combines with J gene TRBJ2-7; the D gene is possibly TRBD1 (5 bases). Trimming pared 6 bases from V and 1 base from J, leaving 16 bases between. Germline values: CDR1 SGHVS, CDR2 FQNEAQ. CDR3 length: 15 amino acids. CDR3 nucleotides: TGTGCCAGCAGTCAACTCAGGGTTGTGTCCTACGAGCAGTACTTC. It specifies CASSQLRVVSYEQYF.

In this sample, this clone turned up once. V gene TRBV19 combines with J gene TRBJ2-1, with D hard to call. The CDR3 contains 14 residues. Germline values: CDR1 LNHDA, CDR2 SQIVND (reference sequence). Trimming pared 5 bases from V and 0 bases from J, leaving 8 bases between. CDR3 sequence reads: CASSRSHSYNEQFF. CDR3 in DNA: TGTGCCAGTAGTCGCTCTCACTCCTACAATGAGCAGTTCTTC.

A single count supports this clone. The gene calls are TRBV24-1 and TRBJ2-1; 11 bases are shared with TRBD2. The CDR3 is 17 residues long. Germline trimming cut 5 bases from V and 3 bases from J; bases unmatched to any gene: 8. The V gene's germline CDR1 is KGHDR and CDR2 SFDVKD. The CDR3 nucleotides read TGTGCCACCAGTGTTATTCCGGGACTAGCGGACTACAATGAGCAGTTCTTC. It encodes CATSVIPGLADYNEQFF.

The V gene is TRBV20-1, the J gene TRBJ2-7; 8 positions match TRBD1. This CDR3 has 17 amino acids. After removal of 3 bases from V and 5 bases from J, the junction contained 18 bases not matched to a gene. Germline lookup yields CDR1 DFQATT and CDR2 SNEGSKA (reference sequence). CDR3 sequence (DNA): TGCAGTGCTAGTATCGGGACAGGTAAACCGACTGTGCACGAGCAGTACTTC. Its translation: CSASIGTGKPTVHEQYF.

The CDR3 here is CASSLEPLVAGNTEAFF. The DNA for the CDR3 is TGCGCCAGCAGCCTAGAACCCCTGGTAGCAGGGAACACTGAAGCTTTCTTT. The chain recombines TRBV4-1 with TRBJ1-1, with D unresolved. This CDR3 has 17 amino acids. Germline CDR1 is MGHRA and CDR2 is YSYEKL. Trimming pared 4 bases from V and 1 base from J, leaving 19 bases between.

The V gene is TRBV10-3, the J gene TRBJ2-3; possible D gene TRBD2, 5 bases. With 8 bases removed from V and 6 bases from J, the gap between germline ends came to 30 bases. CDR1 is ENHRY and CDR2 is SYGVKD in the germline V gene. This CDR3 has 18 amino acids. This chain's CDR3 is CAIDNSPLGRSRGDTQYF. The DNA of the CDR3 is TGTGCCATCGACAACTCACCTCTTGGGAGAAGTCGTGGGGATACGCAGTATTTT.

The rearrangement links TRBV4-1 to TRBJ1-2; TRBD1 matches 10 bases. The CDR3 has 15 amino acids. J lost 5 bases, V lost 2 bases, and 5 bases had no gene match. Germline V gene data show CDR1 as MGHRA and CDR2 as YSYEKL. The CDR3 region is CASSQPLGQGYGYTF. DNA of the CDR3: TGCGCCAGCAGCCAACCGCTGGGACAGGGGTATGGCTACACCTTC.

The chain recombines TRBV27 with TRBJ2-3; D not resolved. CDR3 length: 13 residues. The germline V gene has CDR1 MNHEY and CDR2 SMNVEV (reference sequence). V dropped 2 bases and J dropped 5 bases, with 8 bases sitting between them. CDR3: CASSLIPRDTQYF. CDR3 DNA: TGTGCCAGCAGTTTAATACCACGAGATACGCAGTATTTT.

The rearrangement links TRBV19 to TRBJ2-1; TRBD2 agrees at 7 bases. The CDR3 has 18 residues. CDR1 is LNHDA, CDR2 SQIVND, per germline (reference sequence). Losses at the gene ends were 3 bases for V and 4 bases for J; bases not matched to a gene: 15. CDR3 nucleotides: TGTGCCAGTAGTATGTCAATATTGGCTAGCGGAAATTACAATGAGCAGTTCTTC. Translating it yields CASSMSILASGNYNEQFF.